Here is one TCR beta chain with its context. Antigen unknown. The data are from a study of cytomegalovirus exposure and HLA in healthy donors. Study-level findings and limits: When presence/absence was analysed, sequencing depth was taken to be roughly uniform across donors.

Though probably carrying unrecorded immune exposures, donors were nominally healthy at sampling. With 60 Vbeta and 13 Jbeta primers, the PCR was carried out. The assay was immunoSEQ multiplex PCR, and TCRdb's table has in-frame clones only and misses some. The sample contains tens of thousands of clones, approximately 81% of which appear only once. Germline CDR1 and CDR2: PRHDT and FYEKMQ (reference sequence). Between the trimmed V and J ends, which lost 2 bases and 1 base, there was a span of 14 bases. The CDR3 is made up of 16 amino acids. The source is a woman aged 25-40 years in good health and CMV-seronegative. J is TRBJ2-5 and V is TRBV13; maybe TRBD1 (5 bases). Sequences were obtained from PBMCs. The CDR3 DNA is TGTGCCAGCAGCTTAAGCCCGGTAGGGGTCCAAGAGACCCAGTACTTC. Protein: CASSLSPVGVQETQYF.